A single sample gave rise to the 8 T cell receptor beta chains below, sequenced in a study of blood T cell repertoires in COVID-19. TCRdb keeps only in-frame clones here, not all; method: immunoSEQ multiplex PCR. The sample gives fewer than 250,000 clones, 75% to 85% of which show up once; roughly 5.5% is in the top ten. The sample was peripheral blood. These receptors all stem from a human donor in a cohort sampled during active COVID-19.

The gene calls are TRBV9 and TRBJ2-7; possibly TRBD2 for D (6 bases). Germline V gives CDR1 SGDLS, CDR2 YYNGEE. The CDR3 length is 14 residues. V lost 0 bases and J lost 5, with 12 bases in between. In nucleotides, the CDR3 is TGTGCCAGCAGCGTAGTTCCCGGAGGGAACGAGCAGTACTTC. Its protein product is CASSVVPGGNEQYF.

In DNA, the CDR3 is TGTGCCTGGAGTGTACTAGCGGGGGGCACAGATACGCAGTATTTT. Its translation: CAWSVLAGGTDTQYF. The chain carries TRBV30 and TRBJ2-3, with 11 bases lining up with TRBD2. The CDR3 spans 15 residues. V shed 0 bases and J 1 base; nucleotides not matched to a gene: 0. Germline CDR1 GTSNPN, CDR2 SVGIG (reference sequence).

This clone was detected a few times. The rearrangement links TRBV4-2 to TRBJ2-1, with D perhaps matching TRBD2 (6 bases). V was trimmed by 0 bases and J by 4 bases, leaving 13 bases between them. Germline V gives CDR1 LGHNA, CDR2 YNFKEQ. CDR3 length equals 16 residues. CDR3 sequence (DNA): TGTGCCAGCAGCCAAGATCGGCGGGACGGTTACAATGAGCAGTTCTTC. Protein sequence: CASSQDRRDGYNEQFF.

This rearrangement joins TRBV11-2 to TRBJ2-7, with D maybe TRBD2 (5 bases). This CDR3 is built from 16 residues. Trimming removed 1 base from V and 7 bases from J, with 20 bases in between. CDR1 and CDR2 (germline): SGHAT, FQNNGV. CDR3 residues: CASSLGLSPAFGEQYF. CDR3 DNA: TGTGCCAGCAGCTTAGGACTATCCCCGGCGTTTGGGGAGCAGTACTTC.

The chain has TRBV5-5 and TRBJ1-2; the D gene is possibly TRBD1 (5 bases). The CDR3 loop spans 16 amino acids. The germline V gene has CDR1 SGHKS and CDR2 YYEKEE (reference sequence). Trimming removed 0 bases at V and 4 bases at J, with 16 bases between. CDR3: CASSLGPPDRFYGYTF. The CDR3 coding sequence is TGTGCCAGCAGCTTGGGTCCGCCTGACAGATTCTATGGCTACACCTTC.

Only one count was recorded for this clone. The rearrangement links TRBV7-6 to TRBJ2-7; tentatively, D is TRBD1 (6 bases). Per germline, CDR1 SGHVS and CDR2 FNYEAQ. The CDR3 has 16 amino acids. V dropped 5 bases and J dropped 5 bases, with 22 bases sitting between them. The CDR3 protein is CASSPLRDNPLDEQYF. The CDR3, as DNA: TGTGCCAGCAGCCCTCTCCGGGACAACCCTTTGGACGAGCAGTACTTC. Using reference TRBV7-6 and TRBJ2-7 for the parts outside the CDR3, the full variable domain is GAGVSQSPRYKVTKRGQDVALRCDPISGHVSLYWYRQALGQGPEFLTYFNYEAQQDKSGLPNDRFSAERPEGSISTLTIQRTEQRDSAMYRCASSPLRDNPLDEQYFGPGTRLTVT.

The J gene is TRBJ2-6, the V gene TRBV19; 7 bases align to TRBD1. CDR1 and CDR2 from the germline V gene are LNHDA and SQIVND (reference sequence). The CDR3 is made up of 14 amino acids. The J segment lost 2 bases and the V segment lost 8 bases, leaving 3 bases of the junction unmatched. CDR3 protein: CASAGQAGANVLTF. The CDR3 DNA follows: TGTGCCAGTGCCGGACAGGCTGGGGCCAACGTCCTGACTTTC. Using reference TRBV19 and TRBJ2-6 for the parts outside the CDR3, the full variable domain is DGGITQSPKYLFRKEGQNVTLSCEQNLNHDAMYWYRQDPGQGLRLIYYSQIVNDFQKGDIAEGYSVSREKKESFPLTVTSAQKNPTAFYLCASAGQAGANVLTFGAGSRLTVL.

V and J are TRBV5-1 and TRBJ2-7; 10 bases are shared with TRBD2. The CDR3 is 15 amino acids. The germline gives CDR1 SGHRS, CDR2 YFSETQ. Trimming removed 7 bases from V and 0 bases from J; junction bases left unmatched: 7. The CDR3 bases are TGCGCCAGCCTTCCGACTAGCGGGTCCTCCTACGAGCAGTACTTC. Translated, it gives CASLPTSGSSYEQYF.